This TCR beta chain was obtained from a study of blood T cell repertoires in COVID-19. Assay used: immunoSEQ multiplex PCR; TCRdb lists only in-frame clones, some missing. The repertoire has fewer than 400,000 clones, 85% to 95% of them found once; the top ten carry roughly 3.6%. The CDR3 length is 14 residues. The germline gives CDR1 LNHNV, CDR2 YYDKDF (reference sequence). Trimming removed 0 bases from V and 2 bases from J, with 7 bases in between. Sequenced: PBMCs or T cells enriched from blood (not recorded which). The clonotype was recovered from a woman in her twenties or thirties who had been exposed to COVID-19. The rearrangement uses TRBV15 and TRBJ1-2; D gene unclear. The CDR3 is CATSRDRGNYGYTF. The CDR3 region has the DNA TGTGCCACCAGCAGAGATCGAGGGAACTATGGCTACACCTTC.